Below, 5 T cell receptor beta chains from the same sample are listed, as sequenced in a study of T cell changes during pregnancy in multiple sclerosis. Measured with immunoSEQ multiplex PCR; TCRdb has only the in-frame clones, and not every one. The sample lists tens of thousands of clones; roughly nine tenths were seen once. Sequences were derived from CD4+ T cells from peripheral blood mononuclear cells, sampled before pregnancy. These receptors all come from a female donor with multiple sclerosis, enrolled in a pregnancy study.

V and J are TRBV6-1 and TRBJ2-7; a weak D match, TRBD1 (7 bases). The CDR3 consists of 12 residues. Trimming cost V 6 bases and J 3 bases, with 9 bases left between them. The germline CDR1 and CDR2 sequences are MNHNS and SASEGT. CDR3 in amino acids: CASSQGGYEQYF. CDR3 bases: TGTGCCAGCAGCCAGGGGGGCTACGAGCAGTACTTC.

The chain has TRBV7-2 and TRBJ1-2; weak D call: TRBD1 (6 bases). This CDR3 is built from 16 residues. The germline V gene has CDR1 SGHTA and CDR2 FQGNSA. V lost 1 base and J lost 8, with 20 bases in between. CDR3 nucleotides: TGTGCCAGCAGCTTAGGGACCGGACAGACCTTCGGAGGCTACACCTTC. Translation gives CASSLGTGQTFGGYTF. Looking up the rest from reference TRBV7-2 and TRBJ1-2 gives the full variable domain: GAGVSQSPSNKVTEKGKDVELRCDPISGHTALYWYRQSLGQGLEFLIYFQGNSAPDKSGLPSDRFSAERTGGSVSTLTIQRTQQEDSAVYLCASSLGTGQTFGGYTFGSGTRLTVV.

The chain joins TRBV4-3 to TRBJ1-1; D is unclear. Deletions cut 4 bases from V and 6 bases from J, with 18 bases between. Germline V gene sequence: CDR1 LGHNA, CDR2 YSLEER. CDR3 length equals 15 residues. CDR3 amino acids: CASSLRLASNAEAFF. The DNA of the CDR3 is TGCGCCAGCAGCCTACGACTAGCCTCCAACGCTGAAGCTTTCTTT.

The J gene is TRBJ1-1, the V gene TRBV2, with D perhaps TRBD1 (6 bases). In germline, CDR1 is SNHLY, CDR2 FYNNEI. V lost 7 bases and J 1 base, leaving 16 bases between the germline ends. The CDR3 totals 15 residues. CDR3 in amino acids: CASNPLRGGNTEAFF. The CDR3 DNA sequence: TGTGCCAGCAATCCCCTGAGGGGGGGGAACACTGAAGCTTTCTTT.

The chain uses TRBV5-1 and TRBJ1-1; TRBD1 matches 11 bases. The ends lost 3 bases at V and 4 bases at J; junction bases unmatched: 8. This CDR3 region has 16 residues. CDR1 is SGHRS and CDR2 is YFSETQ in the germline V gene. The CDR3 region has the DNA TGCGCCAGCAGCTCCCGGACAGGGGGCTCAGGCACTGAAGCTTTCTTT. Translation gives CASSSRTGGSGTEAFF.